The clone carrying this T cell receptor (beta chain) was seen at least ten times. The data originate from a study of early T cells in non-severe SARS-CoV-2 infection. Looking at the study overall: It was bulk RNA from unsorted whole blood that was sequenced, and the chains were unpaired.

Germline CDR1 reads MNHNY; CDR2 reads SVGAGI (reference sequence). Trimming took 5 bases from V and 3 from J; bases not matched to a gene: 4. This CDR3 has 15 residues. Individual cDNA molecules carried attached unique molecular identifiers. TCRdb reprocessed the 5' RACE reads with MiXCR, giving one entry per CDR3 protein. In the table there are around 82,000 distinct CDR3 sequences, 12% of which are singletons. The TCR comes from an adult who was a healthcare worker with PCR-confirmed SARS-CoV-2 infection or an uninfected control (not recorded which). The sequencing sample was made of whole blood. This rearrangement joins TRBV6-6 to TRBJ2-3, with 11 positions matching TRBD2. CDR3 in DNA: TGTGCCAGCAGTAAACTAGCGGGAGTAACAGATACGCAGTATTTT. Translated, it gives CASSKLAGVTDTQYF.